Below, one T cell receptor beta chain is given with its context. This clonotype was counted a few times. No antigen is known for it. Per-nucleotide qualities are absent, and no much larger clonotype sits a single base away. This sample stems from a study of blood T cells in healthy people across ages (dated by TCRdb to the mid-2010s). At the level of the whole study: Template switching captured roughly one uniquely barcoded TCR beta cDNA molecule per two T cells in model experiments. The study measured age-related changes in TCR beta repertoire diversity using deep sequencing normalized with unique cDNA molecular identifiers. Donors were grouped into four age groups: young (average approximately 15 years), middle-aged (roughly 37), aged (approximately 67) and long-lived (approximately 75). To avoid experimental bias, donors of different ages were randomly spread across the sequencing lanes. The study analyzed two additional independent replicas of 1 million unique cDNA reads from the same blood draw for two donors, one aged 18 to 29 and one aged 80 or older.

The 35 to 40 donors, aged about 6 to 95 years, were systemically healthy Caucasian individuals from Russia. Around 10 milliliters of peripheral blood were drawn from each donor into EDTA-treated Vacutainer tubes. Ficoll-Paque density-gradient centrifugation was used to isolate PBMCs, with at least 7 million per sample. Total RNA was extracted from PBMCs with Trizol reagent, with at least 5.5 micrograms obtained per sample. The percentages of naive CD45RAhigh/CD27high T cells were determined by flow cytometry on a PBMC aliquot from every donor. Preparation of the library involved 5' RACE. TCRdb names Illumina HiSeq 2500 as the instrument used. A second roughly 6 to 11 cycle PCR used a sample-barcoded 5' primer and a J-beta primer mix. A unique molecular identifier was introduced onto each TCR beta cDNA molecule by a template-switch 5' adaptor carrying 12 random nucleotides. Each sample yielded at least 3 million CDR3-containing paired-end reads. First-strand cDNA was synthesized from all RNA with the Mint cDNA synthesis kit, primed by a TRBC-specific oligonucleotide. After uracil-DNA glycosylase treatment, a first 18-cycle PCR used universal primers M1SS and BC2_uni_R on all cDNA. Per the authors' processing: For normalization, 1 million high-quality reads were randomly selected from each sample, with every read carrying a distinct molecular identifier. Instead of being binned into consensus sequences, reads that shared molecular identifiers were thrown out. MiTCR, run with a Q25 quality threshold and the strictest error-elimination algorithm, handled CDR3 identification, clonotype clustering and error correction. A nonparametric unseen species model with Euler transformation was used to estimate a lower bound on total TCR beta diversity. TCRdb trimmed public reads at Q25 via fastp, called clones via MiXCR and kept in-frame beta chains. Rows matching on CDR3 protein sequence are summarized as one entry with the most common DNA and genes. These V and J calls derive from TCRdb rather than the authors' analysis. Within this sample are fewer than 800,000 distinct CDR3 sequences, with around 45% of them counted one time only. About a third of the sample is held by the ten biggest clonotypes.

Beyond this particular receptor, the publication reports: Because donor CMV infection status was unknown, age-related changes in expanded clonotypes were potentially confounded. Estimates of total diversity from one million sequenced T cells were regarded as lower bounds and underestimates. Observed TCR beta diversity per million T cells fell roughly linearly with age, and a significant reduction was already apparent by age around 44. The long-lived group showed more naive CD4+ T cells, fewer expanded clones and increased TCR diversity than the aged group, suggesting age selection. Conclusive comparison of naive and antigen-experienced compartments was prevented by the profiling of bulk unsorted PBMCs. The percentage of naive T cells measured by flow cytometry correlated strongly with observed TCR beta diversity.

V loses 0 bases of germline sequence and J loses 1 base, and the interval between the two ends is 15 bases. Sequences LGHNA (CDR1) and YNFKEQ (CDR2) are obtained from the germline V gene. The CDR3 runs 17 residues from the cysteine to the phenylalanine. CDR3 DNA only is kept here, 51 bases in frame from base 1. The V and J genes are TRBV4-2 and TRBJ1-2; possibly the D gene is TRBD1, per 6 matching bases. This TCR was recovered from a woman in her sixties or seventies in good health. The sequencing input was blood. The sequenced DNA is TGTGCCAGCAGCCAAGATCCGGGGGCGCGAGGTAACTATGGCTACACCTTC. Its protein is CASSQDPGARGNYGYTF.